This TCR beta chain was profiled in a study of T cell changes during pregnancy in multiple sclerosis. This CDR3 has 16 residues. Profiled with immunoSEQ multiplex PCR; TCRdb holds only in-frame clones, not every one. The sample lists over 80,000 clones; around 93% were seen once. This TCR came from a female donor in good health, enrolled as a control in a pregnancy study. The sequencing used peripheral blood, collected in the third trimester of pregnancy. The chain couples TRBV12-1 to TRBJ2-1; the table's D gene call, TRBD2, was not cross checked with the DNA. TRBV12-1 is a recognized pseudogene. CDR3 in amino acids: CASSFVGGSLFNEQFF. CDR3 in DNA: TGTGCCAGCAGCTTTGTCGGCGGGAGCCTTTTTAATGAGCAGTTCTTC.